This T cell receptor (beta chain) stems from a study of CD8+ T cells in alopecia areata. Across the study: Treated patients were given 5 to 10 mg oral tofacitinib twice daily. Dosing spanned 6 to 18 months on tofacitinib, then 6 months off drug. Study conclusions and caveats: Resident alphabeta T-cell populations of normal skin are likewise subject to sequencing in scalp samples.

This clone was seen only a few times. What it binds is unknown. The CDR3 runs 14 residues. Germline CDR1 reads LNHDA; CDR2 reads SQIVND (reference sequence). The V gene lost 7 bases and the J gene lost 3 bases, with 13 bases spanning the gap. Starting from PBMCs, sorting isolated CD4+ and CD8+ T cells. cDNA reverse transcribed from extracted RNA served as the sequencing template. Sequenced by immunoSEQ multiplex PCR; TCRdb stores in-frame clones only, minus some. The sample shows over 100,000 clones, approximately 49% of them seen only once. The sample was CD8+ T cells sorted from blood, taken at week 0. This TCR was recovered from a human donor with alopecia areata. The gene calls are TRBV19 and TRBJ2-1; unclear D gene. CDR3 coding DNA: TGTGCCAGTATGGGGTGGGTGGGCTACAATGAGCAGTTCTTC. It codes for CASMGWVGYNEQFF.